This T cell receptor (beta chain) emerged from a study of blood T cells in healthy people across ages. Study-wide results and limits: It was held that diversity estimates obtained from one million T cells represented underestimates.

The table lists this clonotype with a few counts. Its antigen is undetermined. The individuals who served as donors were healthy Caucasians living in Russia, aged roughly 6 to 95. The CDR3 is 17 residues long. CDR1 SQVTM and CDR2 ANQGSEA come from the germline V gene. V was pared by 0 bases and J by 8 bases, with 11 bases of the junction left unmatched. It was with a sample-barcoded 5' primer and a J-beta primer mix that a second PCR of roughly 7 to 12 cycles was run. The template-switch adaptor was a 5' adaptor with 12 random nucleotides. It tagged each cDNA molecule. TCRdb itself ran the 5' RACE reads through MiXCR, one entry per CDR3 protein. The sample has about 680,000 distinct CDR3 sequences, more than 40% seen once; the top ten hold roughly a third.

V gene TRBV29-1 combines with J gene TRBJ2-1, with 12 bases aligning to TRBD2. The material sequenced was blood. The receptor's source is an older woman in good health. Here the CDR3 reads CSVEDPGSSGRADEQFF. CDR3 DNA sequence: TGCAGCGTTGAAGATCCCGGTTCTAGCGGGAGGGCCGATGAGCAGTTCTTC.